This is a list of T cell receptor beta chains from one sample in a study of T-cell memory formation after mild COVID-19. TCRdb ran MiXCR on the 5' RACE reads and lists one entry per CDR3 protein. The sample shows 200,000 to 250,000 distinct CDR3 sequences, roughly 15% of them seen only once. Sequencing was carried out using PBMCs or a T cell subset sorted from them (not recorded which). All receptors derive from an adult woman who had mild COVID-19 (a few samples of this study predate the infection). Cell type and time point are not known. CDR3s include the opening cysteine and the closing phenylalanine or tryptophan. The order of the fields is clone size, V gene, J gene, D gene, CDR3 protein, CDR3 DNA. D genes are given only for firm matches. Only some rows state a clone size, as once, few, many or a class for expanded clones.

clone_size: few
v_call: TRBV6-1
j_call: TRBJ2-3
d_call: .
cdr3_aa: CASSERLGLTDTQYF
cdr3_nt: TGTGCCAGCAGTGAACGACTAGGGCTGACAGATACGCAGTATTTT

clone_size: .
v_call: TRBV20-1
j_call: TRBJ2-1
d_call: .
cdr3_aa: CSAKGPPQQFF
cdr3_nt: TGCAGTGCTAAGGGACCCCCCCAGCAGTTCTTC

clone_size: few
v_call: TRBV6-5
j_call: TRBJ1-6
d_call: .
cdr3_aa: CASRAYNSPLHF
cdr3_nt: TGTGCCAGCCGGGCCTATAATTCACCCCTCCACTTT

clone_size: few
v_call: TRBV29-1
j_call: TRBJ1-2
d_call: TRBD1
cdr3_aa: CSVDTGAGNYGYTF
cdr3_nt: TGCAGCGTTGATACAGGGGCGGGAAACTATGGCTACACCTTC

clone_size: few
v_call: TRBV24-1
j_call: TRBJ2-2
d_call: .
cdr3_aa: CATSDPNSGTGELFF
cdr3_nt: TGTGCCACCAGTGACCCAAACTCCGGCACCGGGGAGCTGTTTTTT

clone_size: .
v_call: TRBV18
j_call: TRBJ2-7
d_call: TRBD1
cdr3_aa: CASSPSQGESYEQYF
cdr3_nt: TGTGCCAGCTCACCTTCACAGGGGGAATCCTACGAGCAGTACTTC

clone_size: few
v_call: TRBV20-1
j_call: TRBJ2-2
d_call: .
cdr3_aa: CSARDLAGGQPGELFF
cdr3_nt: TGCAGTGCTAGAGATCTAGCTGGGGGGCAGCCCGGGGAGCTGTTTTTT

clone_size: .
v_call: TRBV3-1
j_call: TRBJ2-3
d_call: TRBD2
cdr3_aa: CASSPKRGKDTQYF
cdr3_nt: TGTGCCAGCAGCCCCAAGCGGGGAAAAGATACGCAGTATTTT

clone_size: .
v_call: TRBV7-9
j_call: TRBJ2-1
d_call: TRBD2
cdr3_aa: CASSLAASGNEQFF
cdr3_nt: TGTGCCAGCAGCTTAGCCGCTAGCGGAAATGAGCAGTTCTTC

clone_size: .
v_call: TRBV12-3/TRBV12-4
j_call: TRBJ2-5
d_call: TRBD2
cdr3_aa: CASSPSGGMAQYF
cdr3_nt: TGTGCCAGCAGCCCTAGCGGGGGCATGGCCCAGTACTTC

clone_size: few
v_call: TRBV7-9
j_call: TRBJ1-1
d_call: .
cdr3_aa: CASSRTPGAEGTEAFF
cdr3_nt: TGTGCCAGCAGCCGTACCCCAGGGGCGGAAGGCACTGAAGCTTTCTTT

clone_size: .
v_call: TRBV20-1
j_call: TRBJ2-3
d_call: .
cdr3_aa: CSGLLTDTQYF
cdr3_nt: TGCAGTGGACTGCTCACAGATACGCAGTATTTT

clone_size: many
v_call: TRBV7-3
j_call: TRBJ2-7
d_call: .
cdr3_aa: CASSQGVLEQYF
cdr3_nt: TGTGCCAGCAGCCAGGGCGTTCTCGAGCAGTACTTC

clone_size: .
v_call: TRBV7-9
j_call: TRBJ2-5
d_call: .
cdr3_aa: CASSLGEGGETQYF
cdr3_nt: TGTGCCAGCAGCCTGGGAGAAGGGGGGGAGACCCAGTACTTC

clone_size: .
v_call: TRBV18
j_call: TRBJ2-5
d_call: .
cdr3_aa: CASSVLRVGPQETQYF
cdr3_nt: TGTGCCAGCTCAGTCCTCCGGGTAGGGCCTCAAGAGACCCAGTACTTC

clone_size: few
v_call: TRBV6-5
j_call: TRBJ2-5
d_call: .
cdr3_aa: CASSYSAGDQETQYF
cdr3_nt: TGTGCCAGCAGTTACTCGGCAGGGGACCAAGAGACCCAGTACTTC

clone_size: .
v_call: TRBV27
j_call: TRBJ1-2
d_call: .
cdr3_aa: CASSLFGGGGDYGYTF
cdr3_nt: TGTGCCAGCAGTTTGTTTGGGGGAGGTGGGGACTATGGCTACACCTTC

clone_size: few
v_call: TRBV12-3/TRBV12-4
j_call: TRBJ2-2
d_call: TRBD2
cdr3_aa: CASSLASTSADGGELFF
cdr3_nt: TGTGCCAGCAGTTTAGCGTCCACTAGCGCCGACGGCGGGGAGCTGTTTTTT

clone_size: few
v_call: TRBV2
j_call: TRBJ1-1
d_call: .
cdr3_aa: CAAAGGGSYTEAFF
cdr3_nt: TGTGCCGCCGCGGGGGGCGGTTCGTACACTGAAGCTTTCTTT

clone_size: few
v_call: TRBV4-2
j_call: TRBJ2-1
d_call: .
cdr3_aa: CASSQDAAAVGNEQFF
cdr3_nt: TGTGCCAGCAGCCAAGATGCAGCGGCCGTAGGCAATGAGCAGTTCTTC

clone_size: few
v_call: TRBV3-1
j_call: TRBJ2-7
d_call: .
cdr3_aa: CASSSDSLSSYEQYF
cdr3_nt: TGTGCCAGCAGCTCGGACAGTCTGAGCTCCTACGAGCAGTACTTC

clone_size: .
v_call: TRBV5-4
j_call: TRBJ1-1
d_call: .
cdr3_aa: CASSPPGYTEAFF
cdr3_nt: TGTGCCAGCAGCCCTCCGGGGTACACTGAAGCTTTCTTT

clone_size: few
v_call: TRBV12-3/TRBV12-4
j_call: TRBJ2-3
d_call: .
cdr3_aa: CASSSRPSGDTQYF
cdr3_nt: TGTGCCAGCAGTTCTCGGCCCTCCGGAGATACGCAGTATTTT

clone_size: few
v_call: TRBV7-2
j_call: TRBJ2-2
d_call: TRBD1
cdr3_aa: CASSLGTGGGELFF
cdr3_nt: TGTGCCAGCAGCTTAGGGACAGGGGGCGGGGAGCTGTTTTTT

clone_size: few
v_call: TRBV3-1
j_call: TRBJ2-1
d_call: TRBD2
cdr3_aa: CASSQGTSGRFNEQFF
cdr3_nt: TGTGCCAGCAGCCAAGGAACTAGCGGGCGCTTCAATGAGCAGTTCTTC

clone_size: few
v_call: TRBV12-3/TRBV12-4
j_call: TRBJ1-5
d_call: .
cdr3_aa: CASSLNPQPQHF
cdr3_nt: TGTGCCAGCAGTTTAAATCCACAGCCCCAGCATTTT

clone_size: few
v_call: TRBV6-1
j_call: TRBJ1-2
d_call: TRBD1
cdr3_aa: CASSAPGQGARGYTF
cdr3_nt: TGTGCCAGCAGTGCGCCGGGACAGGGGGCGCGGGGCTACACCTTC

clone_size: few
v_call: TRBV12-3/TRBV12-4
j_call: TRBJ1-1
d_call: .
cdr3_aa: CASCSWGTEAFF
cdr3_nt: TGTGCCAGCTGCTCGTGGGGGACTGAAGCTTTCTTT

clone_size: many
v_call: TRBV5-1
j_call: TRBJ2-2
d_call: .
cdr3_aa: CASSLVVGGELFF
cdr3_nt: TGCGCCAGCAGCTTGGTCGTGGGCGGGGAGCTGTTTTTT

clone_size: .
v_call: TRBV7-9
j_call: TRBJ1-1
d_call: .
cdr3_aa: CASSSGRAGWSTEAFF
cdr3_nt: TGTGCCAGCAGCTCGGGGCGGGCAGGGTGGAGCACTGAAGCTTTCTTT

clone_size: .
v_call: TRBV6-6
j_call: TRBJ2-7
d_call: .
cdr3_aa: CASRSHYEQYF
cdr3_nt: TGTGCCAGCAGATCCCACTACGAGCAGTACTTC

clone_size: .
v_call: TRBV3-1
j_call: TRBJ1-1
d_call: .
cdr3_aa: CASSQAAGQIEAFF
cdr3_nt: TGTGCCAGCAGCCAAGCTGCCGGACAGATTGAAGCTTTCTTT

clone_size: .
v_call: TRBV5-1
j_call: TRBJ1-5
d_call: .
cdr3_aa: CASSQTGSQPQHF
cdr3_nt: TGCGCCAGCAGCCAAACAGGGAGTCAGCCCCAGCATTTT

clone_size: .
v_call: TRBV9
j_call: TRBJ2-7
d_call: .
cdr3_aa: CASSVNFHASEQYF
cdr3_nt: TGTGCCAGCAGCGTCAACTTCCATGCAAGCGAGCAGTACTTC

clone_size: .
v_call: TRBV5-4
j_call: TRBJ2-7
d_call: .
cdr3_aa: CASSPDRPPYEQYF
cdr3_nt: TGTGCCAGCAGCCCGGACCGTCCCCCCTACGAGCAGTACTTC

clone_size: .
v_call: TRBV5-6
j_call: TRBJ2-7
d_call: .
cdr3_aa: CASSLEQGYEQYF
cdr3_nt: TGTGCCAGCAGCTTGGAACAGGGCTACGAGCAGTACTTC

clone_size: .
v_call: TRBV12-3/TRBV12-4
j_call: TRBJ2-1
d_call: TRBD2
cdr3_aa: CASGPRGGAVNEQFF
cdr3_nt: TGTGCCAGCGGGCCTCGGGGAGGGGCGGTCAATGAGCAGTTCTTC

clone_size: few
v_call: TRBV20-1
j_call: TRBJ2-5
d_call: TRBD2
cdr3_aa: CSARPAGGETQYF
cdr3_nt: TGCAGTGCTAGACCAGCGGGGGGGGAGACCCAGTACTTC

clone_size: .
v_call: TRBV21-1
j_call: TRBJ2-7
d_call: .
cdr3_aa: CASIPGQPFQQYF
cdr3_nt: TGTGCCAGCATTCCCGGACAGCCATTCCAGCAGTACTTC

clone_size: .
v_call: TRBV29-1
j_call: TRBJ1-1
d_call: .
cdr3_aa: CSDLGRANTEAFF
cdr3_nt: TGCAGCGACCTGGGCAGGGCGAACACTGAAGCTTTCTTT

clone_size: .
v_call: TRBV9
j_call: TRBJ1-5
d_call: .
cdr3_aa: CASSQSWGGQPQHF
cdr3_nt: TGTGCCAGCAGCCAGTCCTGGGGAGGGCAGCCCCAGCATTTT

clone_size: few
v_call: TRBV12-3/TRBV12-4
j_call: TRBJ1-5
d_call: .
cdr3_aa: CASRQGPTAHQPQHF
cdr3_nt: TGTGCCAGCAGGCAGGGGCCTACCGCTCATCAGCCCCAGCATTTT

clone_size: many
v_call: TRBV27
j_call: TRBJ1-1
d_call: .
cdr3_aa: CASSSSLLNTEAFF
cdr3_nt: TGTGCCAGCAGTTCGTCACTCCTGAACACTGAAGCTTTCTTT

clone_size: many
v_call: TRBV5-5
j_call: TRBJ2-3
d_call: .
cdr3_aa: CASSNGGTGSTDTQYF
cdr3_nt: TGTGCCAGCAGCAATGGAGGGACGGGTAGCACAGATACGCAGTATTTT

clone_size: .
v_call: TRBV9
j_call: TRBJ2-3
d_call: TRBD2
cdr3_aa: CASSVAGGVTDTQYF
cdr3_nt: TGTGCCAGCAGCGTAGCGGGGGGGGTCACAGATACGCAGTATTTT

clone_size: few
v_call: TRBV20-1
j_call: TRBJ1-5
d_call: TRBD1
cdr3_aa: CSAKTGYSNQPQHF
cdr3_nt: TGCAGTGCTAAGACAGGGTATAGCAATCAGCCCCAGCATTTT

clone_size: .
v_call: TRBV5-1
j_call: TRBJ1-1
d_call: TRBD1
cdr3_aa: CASSLASAGGHTEAFF
cdr3_nt: TGCGCCAGCAGCTTGGCGTCGGCAGGGGGTCACACTGAAGCTTTCTTT

clone_size: many
v_call: TRBV5-1
j_call: TRBJ2-2
d_call: TRBD1
cdr3_aa: CASRLGQGTGELFF
cdr3_nt: TGCGCCAGCAGGCTGGGACAGGGAACCGGGGAGCTGTTTTTT

clone_size: few
v_call: TRBV7-9
j_call: TRBJ2-4
d_call: .
cdr3_aa: CASSLGGLNIQYF
cdr3_nt: TGTGCCAGCAGCTTAGGGGGGCTAAACATTCAGTACTTC

clone_size: .
v_call: TRBV6-1
j_call: TRBJ2-6
d_call: .
cdr3_aa: CASSGDWGVAGANVLTF
cdr3_nt: TGTGCCAGCAGTGGAGATTGGGGGGTGGCTGGGGCCAACGTCCTGACTTTC

clone_size: .
v_call: TRBV7-2
j_call: TRBJ2-1
d_call: .
cdr3_aa: CASSLAPAAQNNEQFF
cdr3_nt: TGTGCCAGCAGCTTAGCGCCCGCCGCGCAGAACAATGAGCAGTTCTTC

clone_size: .
v_call: TRBV2
j_call: TRBJ1-1
d_call: .
cdr3_aa: CASRQANTEAFF
cdr3_nt: TGTGCCAGCAGGCAGGCGAACACTGAAGCTTTCTTT

clone_size: .
v_call: TRBV28
j_call: TRBJ2-7
d_call: TRBD1
cdr3_aa: CASSPYDRDDSKQYF
cdr3_nt: TGTGCCAGCAGTCCCTACGACAGGGACGATTCGAAGCAGTACTTC

clone_size: .
v_call: TRBV25-1
j_call: TRBJ1-4
d_call: .
cdr3_aa: CASSEYAGAPRELFF
cdr3_nt: TGTGCCAGCAGTGAATATGCAGGGGCCCCTCGGGAACTGTTTTTT

clone_size: .
v_call: TRBV27
j_call: TRBJ1-2
d_call: TRBD1
cdr3_aa: CASSSNRGEVGYTF
cdr3_nt: TGTGCCAGCAGTTCTAACAGGGGAGAAGTTGGCTACACCTTC

clone_size: once
v_call: TRBV12-3/TRBV12-4
j_call: TRBJ2-5
d_call: TRBD2
cdr3_aa: CASSAGTSVQETQYF
cdr3_nt: TGTGCCAGCAGTGCCGGGACTAGCGTACAAGAGACCCAGTACTTC

clone_size: few
v_call: TRBV5-1
j_call: TRBJ2-7
d_call: TRBD1
cdr3_aa: CASGGRRDRLYEQYF
cdr3_nt: TGCGCCAGCGGGGGGAGACGGGACAGGCTCTACGAGCAGTACTTC

clone_size: many
v_call: TRBV5-1
j_call: TRBJ2-3
d_call: TRBD2
cdr3_aa: CASSFTGGGDTQYF
cdr3_nt: TGCGCCAGCAGCTTTACGGGAGGCGGAGATACGCAGTATTTT

clone_size: many
v_call: TRBV4-3
j_call: TRBJ2-7
d_call: .
cdr3_aa: CASSQFQGDGEQYF
cdr3_nt: TGCGCCAGCAGCCAATTCCAAGGGGATGGGGAGCAGTACTTC